The sequence of this TCR beta chain was determined in a study of identical twins. TCRdb re-called the 5' RACE reads with MiXCR, one entry per CDR3 protein. The repertoire consists of some 660,000 distinct CDR3 sequences, with over 8.5% occurring once and the leading ten covering roughly 0.9%. The CDR3 runs to 16 residues. Looked up from germline, CDR1 is SGHRS and CDR2 is YFSETQ. Trimming removed 0 bases from V and 3 bases from J; junction bases left unmatched: 9. The sample also formed part of further work on yellow fever vaccine responses in identical twins. This second study notes: The T cell response to vaccination in identical twins was reportedly partly convergent and partly personalized.

The V gene is TRBV5-1, the J gene TRBJ2-7; 7 bases fit TRBD1. The sequenced sample was PBMCs. The receptor was derived from a woman between 18 and 29 years old in good health. The CDR3 bases are TGCGCCAGCAGCTTGGGGGGACAGCTGTTAAGCTACGAGCAGTACTTC. Its translation is CASSLGGQLLSYEQYF.